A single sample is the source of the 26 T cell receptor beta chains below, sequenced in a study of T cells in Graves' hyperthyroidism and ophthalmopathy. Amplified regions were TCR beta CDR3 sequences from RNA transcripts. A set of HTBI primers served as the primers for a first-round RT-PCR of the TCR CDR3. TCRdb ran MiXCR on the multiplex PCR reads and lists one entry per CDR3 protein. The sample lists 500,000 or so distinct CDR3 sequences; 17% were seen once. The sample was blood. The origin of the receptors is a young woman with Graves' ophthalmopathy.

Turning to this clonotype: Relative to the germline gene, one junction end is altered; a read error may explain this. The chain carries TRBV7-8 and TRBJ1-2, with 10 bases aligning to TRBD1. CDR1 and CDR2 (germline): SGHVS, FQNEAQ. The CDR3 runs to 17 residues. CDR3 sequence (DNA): TGTGTCAGCAGCTTTCTCGGGACAGGGGATAGCGGCGATGGCTACACCTTC. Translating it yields CVSSFLGTGDSGDGYTF.

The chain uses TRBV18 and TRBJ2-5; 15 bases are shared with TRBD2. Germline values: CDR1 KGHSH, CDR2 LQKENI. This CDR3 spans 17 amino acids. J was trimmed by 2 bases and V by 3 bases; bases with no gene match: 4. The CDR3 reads CASSPRGLAGGQETQYF. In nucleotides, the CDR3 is TGTGCCAGCTCACCCCGCGGACTAGCGGGGGGGCAAGAGACCCAGTACTTC. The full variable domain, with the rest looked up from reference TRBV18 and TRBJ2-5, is NAGVMQNPRHLVRRRGQEARLRCSPMKGHSHVYWYRQLPEEGLKFMVYLQKENIIDESGMPKERFSAEFPKEGPSILRIQQVVRGDSAAYFCASSPRGLAGGQETQYFGPGTRLLVL.

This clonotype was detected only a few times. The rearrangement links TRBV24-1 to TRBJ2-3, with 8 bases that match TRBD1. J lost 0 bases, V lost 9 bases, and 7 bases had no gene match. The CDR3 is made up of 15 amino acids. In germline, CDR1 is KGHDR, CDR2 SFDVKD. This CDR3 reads CATGPGTGSTDTQYF. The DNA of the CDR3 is TGTGCCACCGGGCCCGGGACAGGAAGCACAGATACGCAGTATTTT.

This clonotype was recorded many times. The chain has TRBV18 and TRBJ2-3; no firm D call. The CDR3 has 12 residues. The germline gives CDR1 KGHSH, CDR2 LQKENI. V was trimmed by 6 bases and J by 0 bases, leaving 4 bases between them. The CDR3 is CASSTSTDTQYF. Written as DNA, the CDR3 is TGTGCCAGCTCTACTAGCACAGATACGCAGTATTTT. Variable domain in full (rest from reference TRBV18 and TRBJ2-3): NAGVMQNPRHLVRRRGQEARLRCSPMKGHSHVYWYRQLPEEGLKFMVYLQKENIIDESGMPKERFSAEFPKEGPSILRIQQVVRGDSAAYFCASSTSTDTQYFGPGTRLTVL.

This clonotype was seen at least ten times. CDR3: CASSAGTGGTQYF. In DNA form, the CDR3 reads TGTGCCAGCAGCGCCGGGACAGGGGGGACCCAGTACTTC. The chain is built from TRBV13 and TRBJ2-5, with 11 bases aligning to TRBD1. Germline lookup yields CDR1 PRHDT and CDR2 FYEKMQ (reference sequence). Trimming took 5 bases from V and 7 from J; bases not matched to a gene: 3. The CDR3 runs to 13 residues.

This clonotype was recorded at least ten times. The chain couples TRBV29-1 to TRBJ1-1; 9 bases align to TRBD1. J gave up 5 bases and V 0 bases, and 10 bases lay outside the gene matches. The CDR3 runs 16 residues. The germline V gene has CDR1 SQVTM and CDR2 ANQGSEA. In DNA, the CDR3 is TGCAGCGTTGAAGATCGGGGGGGACAGGGACGTACTGAAGCTTTCTTT. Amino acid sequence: CSVEDRGGQGRTEAFF.

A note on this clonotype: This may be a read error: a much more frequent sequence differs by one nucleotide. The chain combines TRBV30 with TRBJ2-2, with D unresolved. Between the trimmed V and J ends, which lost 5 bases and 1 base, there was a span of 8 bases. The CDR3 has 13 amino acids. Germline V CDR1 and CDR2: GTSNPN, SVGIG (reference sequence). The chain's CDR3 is CAWGTGNTGELFF. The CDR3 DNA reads TGTGCCTGGGGCACGGGGAACACCGGGGAGCTGTTTTTT.

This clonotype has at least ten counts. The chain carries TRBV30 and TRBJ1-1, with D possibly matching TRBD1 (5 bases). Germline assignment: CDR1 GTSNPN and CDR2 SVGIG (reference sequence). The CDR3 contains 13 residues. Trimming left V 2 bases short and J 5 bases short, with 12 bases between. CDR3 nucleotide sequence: TGTGCCTGGAGTTCCGGGGCAGGGACTGAAGCTTTCTTT. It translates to CAWSSGAGTEAFF.

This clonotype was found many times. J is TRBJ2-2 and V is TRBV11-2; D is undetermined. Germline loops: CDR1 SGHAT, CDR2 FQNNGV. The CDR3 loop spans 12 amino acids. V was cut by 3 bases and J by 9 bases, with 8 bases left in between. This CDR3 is CASSLGSRELFF. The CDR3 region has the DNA TGTGCCAGCAGCTTGGGATCCCGGGAGCTGTTTTTT.

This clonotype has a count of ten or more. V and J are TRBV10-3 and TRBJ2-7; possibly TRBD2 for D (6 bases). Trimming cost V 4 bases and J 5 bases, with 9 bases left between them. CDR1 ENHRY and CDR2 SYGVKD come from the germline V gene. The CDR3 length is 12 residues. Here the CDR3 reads CAISAWGDEQYF. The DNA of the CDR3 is TGTGCCATCAGTGCCTGGGGGGACGAGCAGTACTTC.

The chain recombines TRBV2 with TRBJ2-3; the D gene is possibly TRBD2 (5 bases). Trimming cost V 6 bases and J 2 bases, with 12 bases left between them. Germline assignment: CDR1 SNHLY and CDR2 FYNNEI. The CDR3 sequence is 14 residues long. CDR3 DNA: TGTGCCAGCAGCGGAGAGGGTAACACAGATACGCAGTATTTT. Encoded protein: CASSGEGNTDTQYF.

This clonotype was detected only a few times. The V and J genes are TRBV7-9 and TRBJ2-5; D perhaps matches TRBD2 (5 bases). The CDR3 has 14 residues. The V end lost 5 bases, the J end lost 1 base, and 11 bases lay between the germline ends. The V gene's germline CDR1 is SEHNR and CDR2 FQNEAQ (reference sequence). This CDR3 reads CASSPTAGQETQYF. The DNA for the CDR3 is TGTGCCAGCAGCCCCACCGCGGGCCAAGAGACCCAGTACTTC.

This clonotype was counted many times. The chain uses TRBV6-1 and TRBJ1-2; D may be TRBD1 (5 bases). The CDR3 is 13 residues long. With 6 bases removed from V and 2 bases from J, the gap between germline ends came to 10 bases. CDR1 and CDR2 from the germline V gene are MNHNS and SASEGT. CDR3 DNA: TGTGCCAGCAGAGGCAGGGAAAACTATGGCTACACCTTC. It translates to CASRGRENYGYTF.

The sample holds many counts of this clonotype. The CDR3 loop reads CASSLTGGGGREAFF. CDR3 sequence (DNA): TGTGCCAGCAGCTTAACGGGAGGGGGGGGCCGTGAAGCTTTCTTT. This chain connects TRBV7-3 to TRBJ1-1; maybe TRBD1 (6 bases). Germline CDR1 SGHTA, CDR2 FQGTGA. The CDR3 is 15 amino acids. Deletions cut 0 bases from V and 7 bases from J, with 15 bases between.

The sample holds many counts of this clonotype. This chain's CDR3 is CASSLEGQNQETQYF. CDR3 sequence (DNA): TGTGCCAGCAGTTTGGAGGGACAGAACCAAGAGACCCAGTACTTC. The chain has TRBV28 and TRBJ2-5, with D maybe TRBD1 (7 bases). V lost 3 bases, J lost 0 bases, and 11 bases lay in between. Germline loops: CDR1 MDHEN, CDR2 SYDVKM. This CDR3 has 15 amino acids. The entire variable domain, with the rest obtained from reference TRBV28 and TRBJ2-5, is as follows: DVKVTQSSRYLVKRTGEKVFLECVQDMDHENMFWYRQDPGLGLRLIYFSYDVKMKEKGDIPEGYSVSREKKERFSLILESASTNQTSMYLCASSLEGQNQETQYFGPGTRLLVL.

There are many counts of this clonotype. CDR3 nucleotide sequence: TGTGCCAGCAGAGAGGACAGGCCCAATGAGCAGTTCTTC. It specifies CASREDRPNEQFF. The chain is built from TRBV2 and TRBJ2-1; TRBD1 matches at 7 bases. V was clipped by 6 bases and J by 6 bases; unmatched bases: 5. The germline CDR1 and CDR2 sequences are SNHLY and FYNNEI. There are 13 residues in the CDR3.

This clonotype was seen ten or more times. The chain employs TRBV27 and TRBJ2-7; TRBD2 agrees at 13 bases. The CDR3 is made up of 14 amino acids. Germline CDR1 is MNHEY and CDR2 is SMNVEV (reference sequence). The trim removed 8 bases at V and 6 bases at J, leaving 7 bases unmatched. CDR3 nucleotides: TGTGCCAGCGGGTCGACTAGCGGGGGGTTCGAGCAGTACTTC. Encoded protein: CASGSTSGGFEQYF.

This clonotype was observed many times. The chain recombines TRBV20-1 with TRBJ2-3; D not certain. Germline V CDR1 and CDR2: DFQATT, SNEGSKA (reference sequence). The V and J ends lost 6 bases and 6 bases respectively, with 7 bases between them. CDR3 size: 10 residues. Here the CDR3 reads CSAGEDTQYF. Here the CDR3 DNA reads TGCAGTGCAGGCGAGGATACGCAGTATTTT.

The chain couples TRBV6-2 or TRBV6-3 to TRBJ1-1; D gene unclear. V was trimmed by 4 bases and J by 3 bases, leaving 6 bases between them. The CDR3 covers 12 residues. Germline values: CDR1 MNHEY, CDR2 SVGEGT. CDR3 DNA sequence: TGTGCCAGCAGTTGGAGAGACACTGAAGCTTTCTTT. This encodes CASSWRDTEAFF.

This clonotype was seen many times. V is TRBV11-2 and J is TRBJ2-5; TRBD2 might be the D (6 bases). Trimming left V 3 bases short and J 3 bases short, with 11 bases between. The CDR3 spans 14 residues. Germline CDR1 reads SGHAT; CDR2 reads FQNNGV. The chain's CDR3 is CASSLDYEKETQYF. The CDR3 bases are TGTGCCAGCAGCTTGGACTATGAGAAAGAGACCCAGTACTTC.

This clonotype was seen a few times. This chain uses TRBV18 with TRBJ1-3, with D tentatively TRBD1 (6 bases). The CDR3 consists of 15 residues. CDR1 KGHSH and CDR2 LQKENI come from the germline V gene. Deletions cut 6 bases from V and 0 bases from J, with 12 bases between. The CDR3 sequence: CASSAGASSGNTIYF. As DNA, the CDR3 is TGTGCCAGCTCGGCGGGGGCCTCCTCTGGAAACACCATATATTTT.

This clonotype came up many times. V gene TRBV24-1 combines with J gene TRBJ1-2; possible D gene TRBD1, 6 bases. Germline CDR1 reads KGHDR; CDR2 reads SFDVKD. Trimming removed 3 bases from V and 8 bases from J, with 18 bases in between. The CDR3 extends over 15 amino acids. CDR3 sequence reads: CATSDRSRDMAGYTF. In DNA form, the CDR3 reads TGTGCCACCAGTGATCGGTCCCGGGACATGGCCGGCTACACCTTC.

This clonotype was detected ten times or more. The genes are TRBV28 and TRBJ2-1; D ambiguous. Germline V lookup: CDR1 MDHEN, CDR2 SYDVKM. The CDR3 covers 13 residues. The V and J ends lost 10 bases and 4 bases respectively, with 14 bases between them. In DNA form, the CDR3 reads TGTGCCACCAACGGAGATGCTTACAATGAGCAGTTCTTC. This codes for CATNGDAYNEQFF. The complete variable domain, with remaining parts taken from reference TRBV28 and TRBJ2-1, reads DVKVTQSSRYLVKRTGEKVFLECVQDMDHENMFWYRQDPGLGLRLIYFSYDVKMKEKGDIPEGYSVSREKKERFSLILESASTNQTSMYLCATNGDAYNEQFFGPGTRLTVL.

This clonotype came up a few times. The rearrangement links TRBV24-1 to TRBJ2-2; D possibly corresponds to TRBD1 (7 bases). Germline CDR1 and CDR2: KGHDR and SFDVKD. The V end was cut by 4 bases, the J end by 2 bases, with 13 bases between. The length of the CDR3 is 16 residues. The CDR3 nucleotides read TGTGCCACCAGTGACTTAGGAGGGGGCAACACCGGGGAGCTGTTTTTT. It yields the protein CATSDLGGGNTGELFF.

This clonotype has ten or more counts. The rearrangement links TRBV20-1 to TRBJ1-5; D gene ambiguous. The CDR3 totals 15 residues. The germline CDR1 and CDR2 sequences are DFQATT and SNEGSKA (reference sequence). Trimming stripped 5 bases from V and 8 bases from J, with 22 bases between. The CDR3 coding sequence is TGCAGTGCTGGTGAGCGGGCAAAGCCCCATGAGCCCCAGCATTTT. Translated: CSAGERAKPHEPQHF.

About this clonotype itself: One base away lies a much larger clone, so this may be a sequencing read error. DNA for the CDR3: TGCAGTGCGCCTCGACAGGCGTTTCCATCCTACGAGCAGTACTTC. Encoded protein: CSAPRQAFPSYEQYF. The chain combines TRBV20-1 with TRBJ2-7; weak D call: TRBD1 (6 bases). V lost 6 bases to trimming and J lost 1 base, with 19 bases between them. Looked up from germline, CDR1 is DFQATT and CDR2 is SNEGSKA (reference sequence). CDR3 length: 15 residues.